A single T cell receptor (beta chain) is shown here with its context. A single record per CDR3 protein comes from TCRdb applying MiXCR to the 5' RACE reads. The sample has 84,000 or so distinct CDR3 sequences; approximately 13% are singletons. As to time point: longitudinal time-point 2. Stored at -80 C, 2 million PBMCs were the source of the unsorted libraries. These data originate in a study of neurological immune-mediated disorders. This CDR3 has 14 residues. V was cut by 4 bases and J by 1 base, with 10 bases left in between. V and J are TRBV12-3 or TRBV12-4 and TRBJ1-1; TRBD1 might be the D (5 bases). The receptor was derived from a female donor with HTLV-1-associated myelopathy (HAM/TSP). The specimen sequenced was PBMCs. The CDR3 sequence: CASSSFQGNTEAFF. The CDR3 bases are TGTGCCAGCAGTTCGTTCCAGGGGAACACTGAAGCTTTCTTT.